This T cell receptor (beta chain) comes out of a study of graft-versus-host responses after intestinal transplantation. Study-level findings and limits: There were GvH clones found in recipient marrow, and some of them appeared first in ileum or blood. In patients with graft-donor T cell macrochimerism, allograft graft-versus-host to host-versus-graft clonal ratios were high.

Sequencing used immunoSEQ multiplex PCR; TCRdb keeps in-frame clones, though not all of them. The sample has around 92,000 clones, roughly 83% seen once. As to this clone: As yet, its antigen is unknown.

CDR1 SNHLY and CDR2 FYNNEI come from the germline V gene. CDR3 size: 17 residues. The V gene lost 0 bases and the J gene lost 0 bases, with 11 bases spanning the gap. Source: PBMCs, taken 255 days after intestinal transplant. The genes are TRBV2 and TRBJ1-4, with D unclear. This receptor was obtained from a human patient who received an intestinal transplant, so some T cells may come from the graft donor. The CDR3 nucleotides are TGTGCCAGCAGTGAAGCGCCTGTGGAAGCAACTAATGAAAAACTGTTTTTT. Translated, it gives CASSEAPVEATNEKLFF.